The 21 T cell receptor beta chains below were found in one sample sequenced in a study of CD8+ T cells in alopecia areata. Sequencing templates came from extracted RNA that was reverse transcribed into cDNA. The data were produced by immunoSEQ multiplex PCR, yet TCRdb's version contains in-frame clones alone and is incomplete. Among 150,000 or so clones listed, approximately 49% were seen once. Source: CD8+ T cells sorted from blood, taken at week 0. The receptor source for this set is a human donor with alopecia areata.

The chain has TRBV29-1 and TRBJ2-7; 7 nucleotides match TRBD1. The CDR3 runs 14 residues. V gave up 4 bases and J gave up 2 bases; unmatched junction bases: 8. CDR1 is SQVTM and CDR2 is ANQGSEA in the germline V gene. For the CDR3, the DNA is TGCAGCGTTGCAGGAGGACAGGAGGCCTACGAGCAGTACTTC. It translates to CSVAGGQEAYEQYF.

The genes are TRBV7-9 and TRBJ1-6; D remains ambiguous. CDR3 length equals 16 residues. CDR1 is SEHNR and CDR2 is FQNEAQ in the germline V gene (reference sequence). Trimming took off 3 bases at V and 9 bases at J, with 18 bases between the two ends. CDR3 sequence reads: CASSLVNTEYGSPLHF. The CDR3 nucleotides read TGTGCCAGCAGCTTGGTAAACACAGAATATGGTTCACCCCTCCACTTT. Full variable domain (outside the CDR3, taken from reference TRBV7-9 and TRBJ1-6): DTGVSQNPRHKITKRGQNVTFRCDPISEHNRLYWYRQTLGQGPEFLTYFQNEAQLEKSRLLSDRFSAERPKGSFSTLEIQRTEQGDSAMYLCASSLVNTEYGSPLHFGNGTRLTVT.

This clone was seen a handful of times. CDR3 bases: TGTGCCTGGAACGACGAAGACAGCAATCAGCCCCAGCATTTT. This codes for CAWNDEDSNQPQHF. V usage is TRBV30 and J usage is TRBJ1-5; D is unclear. Trimming took off 4 bases at V and 1 base at J, with 11 bases between the two ends. Per germline, CDR1 GTSNPN and CDR2 SVGIG (reference sequence). The CDR3 runs to 14 residues.

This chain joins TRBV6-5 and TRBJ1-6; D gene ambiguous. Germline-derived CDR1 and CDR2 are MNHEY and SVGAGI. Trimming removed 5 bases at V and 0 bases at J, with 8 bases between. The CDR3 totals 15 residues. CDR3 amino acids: CASSLVSSYNSPLHF. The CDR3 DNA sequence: TGTGCCAGCAGTCTGGTGAGCTCCTATAATTCACCCCTCCACTTT.

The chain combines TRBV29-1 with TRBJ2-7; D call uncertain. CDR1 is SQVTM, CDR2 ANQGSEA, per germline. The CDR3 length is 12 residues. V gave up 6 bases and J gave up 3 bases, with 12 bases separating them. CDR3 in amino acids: CSVRITDYEQYF. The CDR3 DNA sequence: TGCAGCGTCCGTATAACAGACTACGAGCAGTACTTC.

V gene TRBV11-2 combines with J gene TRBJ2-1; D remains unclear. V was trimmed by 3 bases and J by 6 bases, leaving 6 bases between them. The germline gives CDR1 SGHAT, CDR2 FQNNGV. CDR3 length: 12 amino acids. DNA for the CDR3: TGTGCCAGCAGCTTCGGTCTCAATGAGCAGTTCTTC. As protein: CASSFGLNEQFF.

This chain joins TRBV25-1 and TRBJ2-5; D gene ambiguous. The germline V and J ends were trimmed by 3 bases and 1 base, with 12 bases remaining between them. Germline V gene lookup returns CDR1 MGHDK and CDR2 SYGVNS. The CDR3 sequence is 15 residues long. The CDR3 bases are TGTGCCAGCAGTGATACCAGCAGGCTCCAAGAGACCCAGTACTTC. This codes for CASSDTSRLQETQYF.

The CDR3 region is CASSVQGGLEAFF. Written as DNA, the CDR3 is TGTGCCAGCAGCGTACAGGGGGGCCTTGAAGCTTTCTTT. V usage is TRBV9 and J usage is TRBJ1-1, with TRBD1 matching over 7 bases. The CDR3 covers 13 residues. Germline trimming cut 1 base from V and 7 bases from J; bases unmatched to any gene: 4. From germline, CDR1 is SGDLS and CDR2 YYNGEE.

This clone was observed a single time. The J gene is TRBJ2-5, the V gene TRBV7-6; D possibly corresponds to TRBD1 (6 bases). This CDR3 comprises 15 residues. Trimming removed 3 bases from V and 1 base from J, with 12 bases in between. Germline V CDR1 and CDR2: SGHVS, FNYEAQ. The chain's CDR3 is CASSFATGLQETQYF. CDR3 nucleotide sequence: TGTGCCAGCAGCTTCGCGACAGGCCTCCAAGAGACCCAGTACTTC.

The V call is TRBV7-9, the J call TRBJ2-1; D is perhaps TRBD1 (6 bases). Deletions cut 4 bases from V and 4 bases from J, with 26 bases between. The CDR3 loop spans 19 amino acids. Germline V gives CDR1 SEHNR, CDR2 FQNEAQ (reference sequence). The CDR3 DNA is TGTGCCAGCAGCTCCCCCATTACAGGGAACGGGGCTTCGTACAATGAGCAGTTCTTC. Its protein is CASSSPITGNGASYNEQFF.

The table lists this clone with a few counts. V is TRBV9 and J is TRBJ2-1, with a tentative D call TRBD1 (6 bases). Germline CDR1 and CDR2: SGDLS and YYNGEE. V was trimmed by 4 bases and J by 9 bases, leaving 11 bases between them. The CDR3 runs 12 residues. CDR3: CASSPDSLEQFF. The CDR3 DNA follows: TGTGCCAGCAGCCCGGACAGCCTTGAGCAGTTCTTC.

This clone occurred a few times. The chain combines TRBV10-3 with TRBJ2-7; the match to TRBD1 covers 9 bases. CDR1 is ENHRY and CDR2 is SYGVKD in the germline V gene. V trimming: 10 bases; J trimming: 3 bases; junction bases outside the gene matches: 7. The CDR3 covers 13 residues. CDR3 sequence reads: CANGQGNIYEQYF. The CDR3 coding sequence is TGTGCCAACGGACAGGGGAACATCTACGAGCAGTACTTC.

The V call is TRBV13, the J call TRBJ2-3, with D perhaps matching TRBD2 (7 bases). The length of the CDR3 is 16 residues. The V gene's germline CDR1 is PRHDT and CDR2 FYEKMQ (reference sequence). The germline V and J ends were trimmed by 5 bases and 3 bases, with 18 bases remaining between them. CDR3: CASSPEWGGWTDTQYF. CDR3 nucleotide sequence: TGTGCCAGCAGCCCTGAATGGGGGGGCTGGACAGATACGCAGTATTTT.

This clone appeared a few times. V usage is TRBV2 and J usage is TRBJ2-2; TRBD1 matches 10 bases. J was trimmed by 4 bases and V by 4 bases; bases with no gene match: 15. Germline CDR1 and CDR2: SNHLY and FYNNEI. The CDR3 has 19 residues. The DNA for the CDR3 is TGTGCCAGCAGTGGGAGCCGACAGGGGGCCTTAGGCCTCACCGGGGAGCTGTTTTTT. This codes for CASSGSRQGALGLTGELFF.

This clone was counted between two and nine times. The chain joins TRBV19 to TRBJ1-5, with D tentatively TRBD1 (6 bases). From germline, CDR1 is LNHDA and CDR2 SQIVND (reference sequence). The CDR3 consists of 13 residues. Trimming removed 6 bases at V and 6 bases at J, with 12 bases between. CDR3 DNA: TGTGCCAGTAGATATACAGGGATTCAGCCCCAGCATTTT. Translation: CASRYTGIQPQHF.

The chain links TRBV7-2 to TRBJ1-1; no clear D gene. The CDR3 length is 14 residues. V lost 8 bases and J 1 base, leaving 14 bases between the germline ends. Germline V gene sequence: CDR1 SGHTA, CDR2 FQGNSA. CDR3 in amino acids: CASGWTEGNTEAFF. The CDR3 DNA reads TGTGCCAGCGGATGGACGGAGGGGAACACTGAAGCTTTCTTT.

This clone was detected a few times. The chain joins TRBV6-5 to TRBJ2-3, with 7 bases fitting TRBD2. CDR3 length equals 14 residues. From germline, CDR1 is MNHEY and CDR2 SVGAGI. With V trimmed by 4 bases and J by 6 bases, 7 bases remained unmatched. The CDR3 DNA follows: TGTGCCAGCAGTTCCACCATTAGCGGGGATACGCAGTATTTT. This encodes CASSSTISGDTQYF.

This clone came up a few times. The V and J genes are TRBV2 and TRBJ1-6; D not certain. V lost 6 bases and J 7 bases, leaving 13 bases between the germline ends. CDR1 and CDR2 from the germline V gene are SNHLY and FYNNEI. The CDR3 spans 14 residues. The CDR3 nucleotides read TGTGCCAGCAGACCCCCCTCCTCGAATTCACCCCTCCACTTT. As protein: CASRPPSSNSPLHF.

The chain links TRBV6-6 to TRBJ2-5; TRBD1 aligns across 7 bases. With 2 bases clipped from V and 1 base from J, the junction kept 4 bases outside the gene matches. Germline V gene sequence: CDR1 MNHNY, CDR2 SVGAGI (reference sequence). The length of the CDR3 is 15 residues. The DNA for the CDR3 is TGTGCCAGCAGTTACCAGCGACAGGGCCAAGAGACCCAGTACTTC. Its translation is CASSYQRQGQETQYF.

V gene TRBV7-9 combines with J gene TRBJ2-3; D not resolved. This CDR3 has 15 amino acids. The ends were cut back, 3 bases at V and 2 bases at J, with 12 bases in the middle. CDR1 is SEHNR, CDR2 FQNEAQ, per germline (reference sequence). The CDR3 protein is CASSFGTSLTDTQYF. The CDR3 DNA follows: TGTGCCAGCAGCTTCGGTACCAGCCTCACAGATACGCAGTATTTT. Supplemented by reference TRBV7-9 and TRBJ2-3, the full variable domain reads DTGVSQNPRHKITKRGQNVTFRCDPISEHNRLYWYRQTLGQGPEFLTYFQNEAQLEKSRLLSDRFSAERPKGSFSTLEIQRTEQGDSAMYLCASSFGTSLTDTQYFGPGTRLTVL.

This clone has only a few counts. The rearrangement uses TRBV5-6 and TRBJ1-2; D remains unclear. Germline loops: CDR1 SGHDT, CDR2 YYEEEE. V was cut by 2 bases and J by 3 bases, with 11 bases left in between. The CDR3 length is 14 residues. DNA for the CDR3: TGTGCCAGCAGCTTCCCACAGCAGGACTATGGCTACACCTTC. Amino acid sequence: CASSFPQQDYGYTF.